This T cell receptor (beta chain) stems from a study of somatic mutations in cytotoxic T cells in rheumatoid arthritis. The table came from immunoSEQ multiplex PCR; TCRdb's copy has only in-frame clones and leaves some out. The table lists several thousand clones, 70% to 85% of them singletons. The CDR3 has 15 residues. Germline V gene lookup returns CDR1 SGDLS and CDR2 YYNGEE. V was clipped by 4 bases and J by 6 bases; unmatched bases: 3. Positive magnetic bead selection was used to isolate CD4+ and CD8+ cells; purity was checked by flow cytometry. Material: CD8+ T cells sorted from blood, obtained at a follow-up visit. The receptor's source is a woman in her 70s with rheumatoid arthritis. V is TRBV9 and J is TRBJ2-2, with TRBD2 matching 13 bases. CDR3 sequence reads: CASSLGLAGSGELFF. DNA of the CDR3: TGTGCCAGCAGCCTGGGACTAGCGGGATCCGGGGAGCTGTTTTTT. Full variable domain (missing parts from reference TRBV9 and TRBJ2-2): DSGVTQTPKHLITATGQRVTLRCSPRSGDLSVYWYQQSLDQGLQFLIQYYNGEERAKGNILERFSAQQFPDLHSELNLSSLELGDSALYFCASSLGLAGSGELFFGEGSRLTVL.